Listed below are T cell receptor beta chains from one sample, sequenced in a study of metastatic and nonmetastatic thyroid tumors. TCRdb used MiXCR to call clones anew from the PCR reads. This sample yields 25,000 to 30,000 clones, of which 20% are seen a single time; 20% to 30% belongs to the top ten. What was sequenced was blood. These receptors were obtained from a male donor with papillary thyroid cancer or a benign thyroid nodule (not recorded which). Some clones in this sample may be carry-over from other donors' samples. CDR3s include the opening cysteine and the closing phenylalanine or tryptophan. D genes are given only for firm matches. The size field is filled for only some rows; it gives once, few, many or a size class.

size,V,D,length,J,CDR3,DNA
many,TRBV4-1,TRBD2,17,TRBJ2-3,CASSRPWRERDTDTQYF,TGCGCCAGCAGCCGGCCTTGGAGGGAGCGGGACACAGATACGCAGTATTTT
many,TRBV7-9,TRBD2,12,TRBJ2-1,CASSLVTGLLFF,TGTGCCAGCAGCTTAGTTACGGGACTACTCTTCTTC
many,TRBV19,-,13,TRBJ2-3,CASSIGRADTQYF,TGTGCCAGTAGTATAGGCAGGGCTGATACGCAGTATTTT
few,TRBV27,-,14,TRBJ1-5,CASSPRTENQPQHF,TGTGCCAGCAGTCCACGGACGGAGAATCAGCCCCAGCATTTT
many,TRBV30,-,15,TRBJ2-2,CAWRGIAANTGELFF,TGTGCCTGGAGGGGTATAGCGGCGAACACCGGGGAGCTGTTTTTT
many,TRBV6-2/TRBV6-3,TRBD2,13,TRBJ2-1,CASSWLAGDPQFF,TGTGCCAGCAGTTGGCTAGCGGGAGACCCGCAGTTCTTC
many,TRBV6-1,TRBD2,16,TRBJ2-1,CATNGLAGGSYNEQFF,TGTGCCACCAACGGACTAGCGGGAGGTTCGTACAATGAGCAGTTCTTC
many,TRBV19,TRBD1,15,TRBJ2-1,CASSIGTGAYNEQFF,TGTGCCAGTAGTATTGGGACAGGGGCCTACAATGAGCAGTTCTTC
many,TRBV24-1,-,16,TRBJ2-1,CATSDLGKQGVDEQFF,TGTGCCACCAGTGATTTGGGAAAACAGGGTGTCGATGAGCAGTTCTTC
many,TRBV4-1,-,15,TRBJ1-2,CASSPPGGGNYGYTF,TGCGCCAGCAGCCCCCCGGGGGGGGGTAACTATGGCTACACCTTC
many,TRBV30,-,16,TRBJ2-2,CAWSESWVVTTGELFF,TGTGCCTGGAGCGAATCGTGGGTCGTGACCACCGGGGAGCTGTTTTTT
-,TRBV5-1,-,13,TRBJ2-7,CASSLAYGMEQYF,TGCGCCAGCAGCTTGGCATACGGGATGGAGCAGTACTTC
-,TRBV20-1,-,13,TRBJ2-7,CSADPPSWYEQYF,TGCAGTGCTGACCCTCCCTCATGGTACGAGCAGTATTTC
many,TRBV10-2,TRBD2,14,TRBJ2-1,CAGSGELDYNEQFF,TGCGCCGGTAGCGGGGAGCTTGACTACAATGAGCAGTTCTTC
many,TRBV10-3,-,14,TRBJ1-2,CAISESKRIYGYTF,TGTGCCATCAGTGAGTCTAAACGGATCTATGGCTACACCTTC
many,TRBV5-1,TRBD1,15,TRBJ1-1,CASSLAGGTDTEAFF,TGCGCCAGCAGCTTGGCAGGGGGCACGGACACTGAAGCTTTCTTT
-,TRBV14,-,14,TRBJ1-2,CASSQGSQFYVYTF,TGTGCCAGCAGCCAAGGTTCCCAGTTCTATGTCTACACCTTC
many,TRBV9,-,14,TRBJ2-1,CASSVDTVYNEQFF,TGTGCCAGCAGCGTAGATACAGTCTACAATGAGCAGTTCTTC
many,TRBV19,-,13,TRBJ1-2,CASSMIGVYGYTF,TGTGCCAGTAGTATGATAGGGGTCTATGGCTACACCTTC
medium-sized,TRBV6-1,TRBD1,15,TRBJ1-5,CASSEVGQGGQPQHF,TGTGCCAGCAGTGAGGTAGGACAGGGCGGTCAGCCCCAGCATTTT
many,TRBV7-9,TRBD2,18,TRBJ2-3,CASSSRSRGTSGTDTQYF,TGTGCCAGCAGCTCTAGATCCAGAGGGACTAGCGGCACAGATACGCAGTATTTT
many,TRBV9,-,18,TRBJ1-4,CASSAGWAGSARNEKLFF,TGTGCCAGCAGCGCGGGTTGGGCCGGGTCCGCCAGAAATGAAAAACTGTTTTTT
medium-sized,TRBV4-3,-,13,TRBJ2-7,CASSQDQATPQYF,TGCGCCAGCAGCCAAGATCAAGCGACACCTCAGTACTTC
-,TRBV5-1,-,15,TRBJ2-1,CACSSLEGRRDEQFF,TGCGCCTGCAGCTCCCTTGAGGGTCGCAGGGATGAGCAGTTCTTC
-,TRBV4-1,-,16,TRBJ2-1,CASSQAVQAGVNDQFF,TGCGCCAGCAGCCAAGCCGTCCAAGCGGGCGTGAATGACCAGTTCTTC
many,TRBV12-3/TRBV12-4,-,12,TRBJ1-2,CASKQSEAGYTF,TGTGCCAGCAAGCAGTCCGAGGCTGGCTACACCTTC
many,TRBV10-3,-,14,TRBJ2-6,CAIRAPDGANVLTF,TGTGCCATCAGGGCGCCGGATGGGGCCAACGTCCTGACTTTC
many,TRBV4-2,TRBD2,17,TRBJ2-3,CASSQDGPGGTADTQYF,TGTGCCAGCAGCCAAGATGGTCCGGGAGGGACCGCAGATACGCAGTATTTT